Given below is one TCR beta chain in context. This entry comes from a study of blood T cell repertoires in COVID-19. The wider study: Sources were T cells, B-cell-depleted T cells, or PBMCs; the material itself was cDNA or gDNA.

The assay was immunoSEQ multiplex PCR, and TCRdb's table has in-frame clones only and misses some. The sample shows hundreds of thousands of clones, approximately 81% of them seen only once. J lost 6 bases, V lost 0 bases, and 4 bases had no gene match. Per germline, CDR1 KGHSH and CDR2 LQKENI. The CDR3 loop spans 16 amino acids. Sequenced material: PBMCs or T cells enriched from blood (not recorded which). This TCR was sampled from a young woman who had been exposed to COVID-19. The V call is TRBV18, the J call TRBJ2-2, with 10 bases aligning to TRBD1. The CDR3 sequence is CASSPPTGGVSGELFF. As DNA, the CDR3 is TGTGCCAGCTCACCACCGACAGGGGGCGTATCCGGGGAGCTGTTTTTT.